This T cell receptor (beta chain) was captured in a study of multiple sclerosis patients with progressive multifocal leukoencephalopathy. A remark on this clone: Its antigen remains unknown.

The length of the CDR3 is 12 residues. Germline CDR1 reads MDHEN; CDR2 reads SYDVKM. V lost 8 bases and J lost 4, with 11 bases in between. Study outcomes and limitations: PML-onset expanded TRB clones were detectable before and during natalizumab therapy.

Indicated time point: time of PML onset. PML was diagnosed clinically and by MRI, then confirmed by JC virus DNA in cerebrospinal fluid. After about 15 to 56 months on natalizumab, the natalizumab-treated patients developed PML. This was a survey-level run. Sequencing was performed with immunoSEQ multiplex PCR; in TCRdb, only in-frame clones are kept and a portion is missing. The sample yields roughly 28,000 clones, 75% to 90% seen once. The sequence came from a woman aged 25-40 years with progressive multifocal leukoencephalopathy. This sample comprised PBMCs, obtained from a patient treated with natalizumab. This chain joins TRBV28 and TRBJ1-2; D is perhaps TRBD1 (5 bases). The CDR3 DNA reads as TGTGCCAGCGAAGGGGTAGGCTATGGCTACACCTTC. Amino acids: CASEGVGYGYTF.